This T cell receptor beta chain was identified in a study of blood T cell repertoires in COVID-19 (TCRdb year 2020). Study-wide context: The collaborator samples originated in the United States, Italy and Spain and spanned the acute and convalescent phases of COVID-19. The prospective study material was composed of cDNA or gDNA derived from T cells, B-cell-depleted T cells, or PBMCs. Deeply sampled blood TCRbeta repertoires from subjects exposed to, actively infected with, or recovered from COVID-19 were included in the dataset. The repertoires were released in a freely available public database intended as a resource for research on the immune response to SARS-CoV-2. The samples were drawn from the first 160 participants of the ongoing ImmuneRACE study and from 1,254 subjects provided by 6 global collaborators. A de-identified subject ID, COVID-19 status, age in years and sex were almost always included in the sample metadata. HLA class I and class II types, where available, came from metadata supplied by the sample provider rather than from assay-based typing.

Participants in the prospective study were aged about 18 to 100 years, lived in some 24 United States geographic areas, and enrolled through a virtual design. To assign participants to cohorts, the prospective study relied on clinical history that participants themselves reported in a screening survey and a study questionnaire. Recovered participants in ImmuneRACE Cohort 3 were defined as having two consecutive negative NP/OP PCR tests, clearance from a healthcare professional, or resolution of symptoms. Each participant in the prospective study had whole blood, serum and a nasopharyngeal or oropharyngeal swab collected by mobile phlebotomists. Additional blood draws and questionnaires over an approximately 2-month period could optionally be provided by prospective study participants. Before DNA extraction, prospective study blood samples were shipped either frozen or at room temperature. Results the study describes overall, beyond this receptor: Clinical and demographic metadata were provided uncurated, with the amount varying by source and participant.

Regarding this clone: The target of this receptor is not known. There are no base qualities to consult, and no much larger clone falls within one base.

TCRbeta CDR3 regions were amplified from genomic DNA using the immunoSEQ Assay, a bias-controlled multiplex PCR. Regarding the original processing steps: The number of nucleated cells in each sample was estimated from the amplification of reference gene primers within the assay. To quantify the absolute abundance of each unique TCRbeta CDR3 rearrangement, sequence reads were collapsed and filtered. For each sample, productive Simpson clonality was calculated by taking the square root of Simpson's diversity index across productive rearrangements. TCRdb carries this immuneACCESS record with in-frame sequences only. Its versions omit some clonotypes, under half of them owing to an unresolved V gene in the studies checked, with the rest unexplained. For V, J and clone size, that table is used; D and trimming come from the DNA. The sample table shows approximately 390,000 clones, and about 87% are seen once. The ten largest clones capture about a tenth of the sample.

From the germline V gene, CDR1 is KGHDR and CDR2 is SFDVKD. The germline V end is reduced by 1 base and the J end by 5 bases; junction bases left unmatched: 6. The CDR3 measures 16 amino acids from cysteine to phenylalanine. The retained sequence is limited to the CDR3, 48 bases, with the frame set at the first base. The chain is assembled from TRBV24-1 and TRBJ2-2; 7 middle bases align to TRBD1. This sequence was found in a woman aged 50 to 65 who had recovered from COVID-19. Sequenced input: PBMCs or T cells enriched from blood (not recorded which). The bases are TGTGCCACCAGTGATTTCGAGGGGGCGGTTACCGGGGAGCTGTTTTTT. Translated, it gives CATSDFEGAVTGELFF.